These T cell receptor beta chains were read from a single sample in a study of control samples from healthy donors and cancer patients. Data came from immunoSEQ multiplex PCR; TCRdb stores just in-frame clones and leaves some out. The sample shows 90,000 or so clones, less than 90% of them seen only once. The sequenced sample consisted of PBMCs. These receptors all come from a woman between 45 and 60 years old with colorectal cancer. The CDR3 runs from the conserved cysteine through the conserved F or W. The D gene is left open where the match is weak. Clone size appears in some rows only: once, few, many, or a class for an expanded clone.

D gene,V gene,CDR3 length,clone size,J gene,CDR3 protein,CDR3 DNA
.,TRBV5-8,14,.,TRBJ2-5,CASSLGHPQETQYF,TGTGCCAGCAGCTTAGGACACCCCCAAGAGACCCAGTACTTC
.,TRBV3-1/TRBV3-2,14,.,TRBJ2-3,CASSQDTSTDTQYF,TGTGCCAGCAGCCAAGATACTAGCACAGATACGCAGTATTTT
TRBD1,TRBV30,13,.,TRBJ2-1,CAWNLGQVNEQFF,TGTGCCTGGAATTTGGGACAGGTAAATGAGCAGTTCTTC
.,TRBV18,14,.,TRBJ1-4,CASSPVGHGEKLFF,TGTGCCAGCTCACCAGTGGGACATGGTGAAAAACTGTTTTTT
.,TRBV12-3/TRBV12-4,13,.,TRBJ1-2,CASSLNRVYGYTF,TGTGCCAGCAGTTTGAACAGGGTATATGGCTACACCTTC
.,TRBV6-5,15,few,TRBJ1-2,CASKVGGAALIGYTF,TGTGCCAGCAAGGTGGGGGGGGCCGCCTTAATTGGTTACACCTTC
.,TRBV20-1,14,.,TRBJ1-1,CSASLGGVTTEAFF,TGCAGTGCTAGTCTGGGGGGGGTGACCACTGAAGCTTTCTTT
.,TRBV27,16,.,TRBJ2-4,CASSSRQNLAKNIQYF,TGTGCCAGCAGTTCTCGACAGAATCTAGCCAAAAACATTCAGTACTTC
TRBD2,TRBV10-3,13,.,TRBJ2-3,CAIRTSGPDTQYF,TGTGCCATCAGGACTAGCGGCCCAGATACGCAGTATTTT
TRBD2,TRBV6-2/TRBV6-3,17,.,TRBJ2-3,CASSWGLGTPSTDTQYF,TGTGCCAGCAGTTGGGGACTAGGCACACCTAGCACAGATACGCAGTATTTT
.,TRBV5-4,13,.,TRBJ1-3,CASQTTGGDTIYF,TGTGCCAGCCAAACGACAGGTGGGGACACCATATATTTT
.,TRBV5-1,15,.,TRBJ2-3,CASSFVGGRTDTQYF,TGCGCCAGCAGCTTTGTCGGGGGGCGCACAGATACGCAGTATTTT